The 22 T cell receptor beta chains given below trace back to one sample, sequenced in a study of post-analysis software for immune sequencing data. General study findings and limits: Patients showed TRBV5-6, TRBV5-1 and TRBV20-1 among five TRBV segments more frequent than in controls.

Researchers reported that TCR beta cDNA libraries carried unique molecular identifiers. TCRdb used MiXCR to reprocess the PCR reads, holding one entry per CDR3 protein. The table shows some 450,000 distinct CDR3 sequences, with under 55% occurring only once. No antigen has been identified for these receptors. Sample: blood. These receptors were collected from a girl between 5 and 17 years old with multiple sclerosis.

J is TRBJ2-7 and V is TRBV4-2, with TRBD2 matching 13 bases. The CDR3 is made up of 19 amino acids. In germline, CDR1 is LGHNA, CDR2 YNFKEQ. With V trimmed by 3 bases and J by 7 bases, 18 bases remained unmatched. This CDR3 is CASSQGVGLAGDIWGEQYF. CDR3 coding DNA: TGTGCCAGCAGCCAGGGGGTCGGACTAGCGGGAGATATCTGGGGGGAGCAGTACTTC.

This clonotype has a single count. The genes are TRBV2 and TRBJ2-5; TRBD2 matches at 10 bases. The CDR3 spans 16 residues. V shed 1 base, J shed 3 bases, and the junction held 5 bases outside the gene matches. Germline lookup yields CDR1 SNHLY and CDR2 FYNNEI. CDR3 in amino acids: CASSEGRLAGEETQYF. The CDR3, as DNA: TGTGCCAGCAGTGAAGGTCGGCTAGCGGGAGAAGAGACCCAGTACTTC.

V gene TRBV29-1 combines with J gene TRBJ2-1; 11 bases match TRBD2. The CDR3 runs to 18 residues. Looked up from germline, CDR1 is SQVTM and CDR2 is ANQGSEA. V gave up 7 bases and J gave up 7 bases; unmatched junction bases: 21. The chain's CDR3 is CSGRPGLAVPDWGNEQFF. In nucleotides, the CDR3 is TGCAGCGGCCGACCGGGACTAGCGGTCCCCGACTGGGGGAATGAGCAGTTCTTC.

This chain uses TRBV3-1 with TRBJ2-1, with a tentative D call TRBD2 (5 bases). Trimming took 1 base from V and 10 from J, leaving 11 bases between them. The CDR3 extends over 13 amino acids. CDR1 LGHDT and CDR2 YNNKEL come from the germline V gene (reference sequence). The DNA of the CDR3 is TGTGCCAGCAGCCAAGGGACTCTCACGGAGCAGTTCTTC. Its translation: CASSQGTLTEQFF.

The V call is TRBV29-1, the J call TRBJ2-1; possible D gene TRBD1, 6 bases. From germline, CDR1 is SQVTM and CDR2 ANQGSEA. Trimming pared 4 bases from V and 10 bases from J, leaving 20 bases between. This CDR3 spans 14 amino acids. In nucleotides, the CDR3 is TGCAGCGTTGCTCGACAGGCCATGGGTGAGGAGCAGTTCTTC. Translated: CSVARQAMGEEQFF.

The CDR3 coding sequence is TGTGCCACCAACATGGATTTGGACACTGAAGCTTTCTTT. Amino acid sequence: CATNMDLDTEAFF. V gene TRBV7-9 combines with J gene TRBJ1-1, with unresolved D. Per germline, CDR1 SEHNR and CDR2 FQNEAQ (reference sequence). V dropped 10 bases and J dropped 3 bases, with 15 bases sitting between them. The CDR3 is 13 residues long.

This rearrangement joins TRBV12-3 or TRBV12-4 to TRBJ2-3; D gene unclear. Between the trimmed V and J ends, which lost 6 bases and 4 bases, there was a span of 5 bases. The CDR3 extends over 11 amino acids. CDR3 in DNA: TGTGCCAGCAGCCCTTCAGATACGCAGTATTTT. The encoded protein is CASSPSDTQYF.

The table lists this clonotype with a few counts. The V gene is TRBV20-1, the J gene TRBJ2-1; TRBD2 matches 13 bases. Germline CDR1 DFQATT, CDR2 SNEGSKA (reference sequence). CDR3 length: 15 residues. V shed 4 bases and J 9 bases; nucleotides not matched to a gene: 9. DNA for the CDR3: TGCAGTGCTAATTTAGGACTAGCGGGAGTGGGTGAGCAGTTCTTC. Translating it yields CSANLGLAGVGEQFF.

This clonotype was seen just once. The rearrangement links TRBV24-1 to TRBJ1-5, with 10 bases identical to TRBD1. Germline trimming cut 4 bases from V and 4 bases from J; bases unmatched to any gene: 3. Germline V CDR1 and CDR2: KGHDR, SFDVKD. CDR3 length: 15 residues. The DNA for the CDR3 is TGTGCCACCAGTGAAGACAGGGGGCTGAATCAGCCCCAGCATTTT. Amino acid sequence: CATSEDRGLNQPQHF.

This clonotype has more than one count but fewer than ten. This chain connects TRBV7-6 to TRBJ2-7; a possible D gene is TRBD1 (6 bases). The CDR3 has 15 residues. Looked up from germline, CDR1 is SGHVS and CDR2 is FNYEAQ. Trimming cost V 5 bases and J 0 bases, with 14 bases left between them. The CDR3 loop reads CASSPEGRGSYEQYF. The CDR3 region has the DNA TGTGCCAGCAGCCCCGAGGGCAGGGGCTCCTACGAGCAGTACTTC.

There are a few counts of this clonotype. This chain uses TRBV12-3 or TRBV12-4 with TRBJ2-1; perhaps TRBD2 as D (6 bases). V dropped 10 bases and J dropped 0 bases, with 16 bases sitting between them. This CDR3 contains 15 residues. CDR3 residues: CATEERASSYNEQFF. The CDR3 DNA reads TGTGCCACCGAGGAGCGGGCGAGCTCCTACAATGAGCAGTTCTTC.

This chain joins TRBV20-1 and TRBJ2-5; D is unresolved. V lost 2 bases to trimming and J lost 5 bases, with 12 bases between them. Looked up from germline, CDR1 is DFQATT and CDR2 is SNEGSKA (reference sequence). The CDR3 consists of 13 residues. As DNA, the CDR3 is TGCAGTGCTAGAAACCGGGCCCGGGAGACCCAGTACTTC. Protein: CSARNRARETQYF.

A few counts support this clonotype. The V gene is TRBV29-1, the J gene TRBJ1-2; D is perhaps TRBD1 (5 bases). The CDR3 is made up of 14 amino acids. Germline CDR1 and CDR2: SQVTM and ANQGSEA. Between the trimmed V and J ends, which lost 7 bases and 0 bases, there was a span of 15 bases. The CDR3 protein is CSDNRGTSNYGYTF. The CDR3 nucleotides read TGCAGCGACAATAGGGGTACATCTAACTATGGCTACACCTTC.

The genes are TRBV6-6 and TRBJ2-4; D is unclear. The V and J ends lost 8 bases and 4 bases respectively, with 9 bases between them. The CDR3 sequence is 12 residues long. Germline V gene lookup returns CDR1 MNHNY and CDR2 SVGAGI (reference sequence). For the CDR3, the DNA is TGTGCCAGCCTTGATGGGAAAAACATTCAGTACTTC. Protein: CASLDGKNIQYF.

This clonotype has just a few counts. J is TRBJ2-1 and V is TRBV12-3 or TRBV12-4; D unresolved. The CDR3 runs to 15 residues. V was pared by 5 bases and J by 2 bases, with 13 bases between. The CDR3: CASSLGVGTYNEQFF. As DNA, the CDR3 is TGTGCCAGCAGTCTCGGAGTTGGTACCTACAATGAGCAGTTCTTC.

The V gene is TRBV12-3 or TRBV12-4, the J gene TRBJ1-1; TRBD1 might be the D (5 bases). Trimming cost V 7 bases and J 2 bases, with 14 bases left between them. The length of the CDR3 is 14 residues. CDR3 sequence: CASTLLGGNTEAFF. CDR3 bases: TGTGCCAGCACCCTATTGGGGGGTAACACTGAAGCTTTCTTT.

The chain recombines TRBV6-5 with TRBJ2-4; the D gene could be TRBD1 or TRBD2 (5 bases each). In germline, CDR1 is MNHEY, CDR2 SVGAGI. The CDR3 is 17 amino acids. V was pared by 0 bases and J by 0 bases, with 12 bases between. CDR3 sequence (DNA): TGTGCCAGCAGTTACTCGCGGCAGGGACGAGCCAAAAACATTCAGTACTTC. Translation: CASSYSRQGRAKNIQYF.

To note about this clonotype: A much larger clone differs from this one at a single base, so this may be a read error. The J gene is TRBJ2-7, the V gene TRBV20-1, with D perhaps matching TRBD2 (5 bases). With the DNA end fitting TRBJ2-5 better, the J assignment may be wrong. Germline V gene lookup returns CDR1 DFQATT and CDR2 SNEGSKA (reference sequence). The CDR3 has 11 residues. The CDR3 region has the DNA TGCAGTGCTAGGAGGGTCGGGACCCAGTACTTC. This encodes CSARRVGTQYF.

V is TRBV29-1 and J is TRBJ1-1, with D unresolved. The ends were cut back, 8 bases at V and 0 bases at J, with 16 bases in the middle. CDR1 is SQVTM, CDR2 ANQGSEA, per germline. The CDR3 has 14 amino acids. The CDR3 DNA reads TGCAGCTTTGGGAGGGCTAATATGAACACTGAAGCTTTCTTT. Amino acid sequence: CSFGRANMNTEAFF.

The CDR3 protein is CSLGLAGEQYF. CDR3 DNA: TGCAGCTTAGGACTAGCGGGAGAGCAGTATTTT. V usage is TRBV29-1 and J usage is TRBJ2-3; 13 bases are a match to TRBD2. CDR1 SQVTM and CDR2 ANQGSEA come from the germline V gene. The CDR3 spans 11 residues. V lost 8 bases to trimming and J lost 11 bases; unmatched junction nucleotides: 4.

The CDR3 DNA reads as TGTGCCAGCAGTACAACACAGGGGGGTTATACTGAAGCTTTCTTT. It is translated as CASSTTQGGYTEAFF. V usage is TRBV28 and J usage is TRBJ1-1; 8 bases agree with TRBD1. V shed 5 bases and J 5 bases; nucleotides not matched to a gene: 10. The V gene's germline CDR1 is MDHEN and CDR2 SYDVKM. The CDR3 has 15 amino acids.

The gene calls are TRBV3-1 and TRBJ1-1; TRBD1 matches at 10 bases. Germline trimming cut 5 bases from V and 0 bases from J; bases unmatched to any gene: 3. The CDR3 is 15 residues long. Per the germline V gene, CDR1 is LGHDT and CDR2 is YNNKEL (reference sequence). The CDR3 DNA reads TGTGCCAGCAGCTCGGGACAGGGGCTGAACACTGAAGCTTTCTTT. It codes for CASSSGQGLNTEAFF.